The 9 T cell receptor beta chains in this list originate from one sample, sequenced in a study of OX40 agonist ivuxolimab in advanced cancers. Generated by immunoSEQ multiplex PCR, the TCRdb table keeps only in-frame clones and is missing some. The sample contains about 70,000 clones, almost 85% of which appear only once. The source was CD4+ or CD8+ T cells sorted from blood, collected in a trial of the OX40 agonist ivuxolimab. The origin of the receptors is an adult with an advanced solid tumor such as melanoma, head and neck, liver or kidney cancer.

This clone has just a few counts. The chain employs TRBV29-1 and TRBJ1-1, with a tentative D call TRBD1 (5 bases). Per the germline V gene, CDR1 is SQVTM and CDR2 is ANQGSEA. The CDR3 runs to 13 residues. Trimming pared 5 bases from V and 1 base from J, leaving 11 bases between. CDR3: CSVHGTKNTEAFF. CDR3 DNA sequence: TGCAGCGTTCATGGGACCAAGAACACTGAAGCTTTCTTT. Full variable domain (remainder filled in from reference TRBV29-1 and TRBJ1-1): SAVISQKPSRDICQRGTSLTIQCQVDSQVTMMFWYRQQPGQSLTLIATANQGSEATYESGFVIDKFPISRPNLTFSTLTVSNMSPEDSSIYLCSVHGTKNTEAFFGQGTRLTVV.

V gene TRBV2 combines with J gene TRBJ1-5, with 7 positions matching TRBD1. Germline V gene data show CDR1 as SNHLY and CDR2 as FYNNEI. The CDR3 consists of 13 residues. V trimming: 4 bases; J trimming: 7 bases; junction bases outside the gene matches: 4. CDR3 nucleotide sequence: TGTGCCAGCAGTGGACAGGGTGAGCAGCCCCAGCATTTT. Its protein product is CASSGQGEQPQHF.

V is TRBV5-1 and J is TRBJ2-5, with D maybe TRBD2 (5 bases). Trimming pared 2 bases from V and 3 bases from J, leaving 8 bases between. The germline gives CDR1 SGHRS, CDR2 YFSETQ. CDR3 length equals 13 residues. CDR3 residues: CASSFELEETQYF. For the CDR3, the DNA is TGCGCCAGCAGCTTTGAACTAGAAGAGACCCAGTACTTC.

The chain links TRBV2 to TRBJ2-1, with TRBD2 identical over 12 bases. The length of the CDR3 is 16 residues. Trimming at V came to 5 bases and at J to 7 bases, leaving 9 bases not matched to a gene. Germline V gives CDR1 SNHLY, CDR2 FYNNEI. This CDR3 is CASSLETSGSKNEQFF. CDR3 bases: TGTGCCAGCAGTTTGGAGACTAGCGGGAGTAAAAATGAGCAGTTCTTC.

The chain employs TRBV5-1 and TRBJ1-1, with D perhaps matching TRBD1 (6 bases). The V gene's germline CDR1 is SGHRS and CDR2 YFSETQ. CDR3 length: 13 amino acids. The V end was cut by 4 bases, the J end by 9 bases, with 16 bases between. This CDR3 reads CASSPTGGRKAFF. CDR3 bases: TGCGCCAGCAGCCCGACCGGGGGCCGTAAAGCTTTCTTT.

The chain combines TRBV29-1 with TRBJ2-1; the match to TRBD2 covers 9 bases. The germline V gene encodes CDR1 SQVTM and CDR2 ANQGSEA. Trimming removed 4 bases from V and 4 bases from J; junction bases left unmatched: 5. The CDR3 is made up of 14 amino acids. The CDR3 sequence is CSVVWLAGYNEQFF. In DNA, the CDR3 is TGCAGCGTTGTTTGGCTAGCGGGGTACAATGAGCAGTTCTTC.

This rearrangement joins TRBV4-1 to TRBJ2-3; TRBD2 aligns across 8 bases. This CDR3 contains 18 residues. CDR1 is MGHRA, CDR2 YSYEKL, per germline. Trimming took 3 bases from V and 2 from J; bases not matched to a gene: 13. The CDR3 spells CASSQYLPSAGDTDTQYF. The CDR3 DNA reads TGCGCCAGCAGCCAGTATTTGCCGTCAGCGGGAGACACAGATACGCAGTATTTT.

The chain links TRBV18 to TRBJ1-2, with TRBD1 identical over 9 bases. Trimming took 4 bases from V and 6 from J; bases not matched to a gene: 9. This CDR3 comprises 15 residues. Germline lookup yields CDR1 KGHSH and CDR2 LQKENI. The CDR3 protein is CASSRGTGSRDGYTF. The CDR3, as DNA: TGTGCCAGCTCACGAGGGACAGGGTCAAGGGATGGCTACACCTTC.

The chain combines TRBV6-6 with TRBJ2-1; tentative D call: TRBD1 (6 bases). The germline V gene encodes CDR1 MNHNY and CDR2 SVGAGI (reference sequence). The CDR3 spans 15 residues. Deletions cut 2 bases from V and 11 bases from J, with 19 bases between. In nucleotides, the CDR3 is TGTGCCAGCAGTTACAGATTGGGGGCCACTAATCAGCAGTTCTTC. Protein sequence: CASSYRLGATNQQFF.